These 31 T cell receptor beta chains came from one sample sequenced in a study of T cell repertoires in cytomegalovirus infection. In TCRdb, the reads were re-called with MiXCR into one record per CDR3 protein. The repertoire holds roughly 640,000 distinct CDR3 sequences, with approximately 25% as singletons. The source material was CD8+ T cells from PBMCs. Receptor source: a human donor in good health (CMV status not recorded). Some clones in this sample may be carry-over from other donors' samples.

This clonotype was seen only a few times. The J gene is TRBJ2-1, the V gene TRBV29-1; maybe TRBD2 (6 bases). CDR1 and CDR2 (germline): SQVTM, ANQGSEA. CDR3 length: 15 amino acids. Trimming left V 3 bases short and J 0 bases short, with 12 bases between. The CDR3: CSVDNVADSYNEQFF. The CDR3 DNA reads TGCAGCGTTGATAATGTAGCGGACTCCTACAATGAGCAGTTCTTC.

The table lists this clonotype with many counts. This chain joins TRBV7-2 and TRBJ1-2; a possible D gene is TRBD1 (6 bases). Trimming took 10 bases from V and 3 from J, leaving 15 bases between them. There are 13 residues in the CDR3. The germline gives CDR1 SGHTA, CDR2 FQGNSA. The CDR3 DNA reads TGTGCCAAACTACGGGACACCGACTATGGCTACACCTTC. This gives the protein CAKLRDTDYGYTF.

This clonotype was picked up many times. This chain joins TRBV6-1 and TRBJ2-1; D tentatively reads TRBD1 or TRBD2 (5 bases each). This CDR3 is built from 14 residues. With 9 bases removed from V and 9 bases from J, the gap between germline ends came to 21 bases. The germline V gene encodes CDR1 MNHNS and CDR2 SASEGT. CDR3 nucleotide sequence: TGTGCCAGTGGTGGGGCGGGTTATGAGATTGAGCAGTTCTTC. Protein sequence: CASGGAGYEIEQFF.

The V call is TRBV20-1, the J call TRBJ1-2, with a weak D call TRBD1 (5 bases). The germline gives CDR1 DFQATT, CDR2 SNEGSKA (reference sequence). This CDR3 is 13 amino acids long. V was cut by 3 bases and J by 1 base, with 9 bases left in between. CDR3 DNA sequence: TGCAGTGCTAGTGGGGGAAATAACTATGGCTACACCTTC. This translates into CSASGGNNYGYTF.

This clonotype was seen a handful of times. The CDR3 protein is CASSHPEADTQYF. CDR3 DNA: TGCGCCAGCAGCCACCCCGAGGCAGATACGCAGTATTTT. V gene TRBV4-1 combines with J gene TRBJ2-3; D is uncertain. Deletions cut 3 bases from V and 4 bases from J, with 8 bases between. The germline CDR1 and CDR2 sequences are MGHRA and YSYEKL. The CDR3 extends over 13 amino acids.

The rearrangement uses TRBV4-1 and TRBJ2-1, with 13 positions matching TRBD2. With V trimmed by 0 bases and J by 9 bases, 8 bases remained unmatched. CDR1 is MGHRA, CDR2 YSYEKL, per germline. CDR3 length equals 17 residues. CDR3 amino acids: CASSQDQLAGGLVEQFF. Here the CDR3 DNA reads TGCGCCAGCAGCCAAGATCAACTAGCGGGGGGGCTGGTTGAGCAGTTCTTC.

The rearrangement joins TRBV12-5 to TRBJ2-5; maybe TRBD1 (5 bases). This CDR3 contains 15 residues. CDR1 and CDR2 from the germline V gene are LGHNT and FRNRAP. V was cut by 2 bases and J by 1 base, with 11 bases left in between. This CDR3 is CASGLPDRFQETQYF. For the CDR3, the DNA is TGTGCTAGTGGTTTGCCCGACAGATTCCAAGAGACCCAGTACTTC. Looking up the rest from reference TRBV12-5 and TRBJ2-5 gives the full variable domain: DARVTQTPRHKVTEMGQEVTMRCQPILGHNTVFWYRQTMMQGLELLAYFRNRAPLDDSGMPKDRFSAEMPDATLATLKIQPSEPRDSAVYFCASGLPDRFQETQYFGPGTRLLVL.

This chain joins TRBV29-1 and TRBJ2-2; 8 bases are shared with TRBD2. Germline CDR1 reads SQVTM; CDR2 reads ANQGSEA. This CDR3 contains 14 residues. V gave up 3 bases and J gave up 3 bases; unmatched junction bases: 3. DNA for the CDR3: TGCAGCGTTGACGCGGGGGGCGACACCGGGGAGCTGTTTTTT. This codes for CSVDAGGDTGELFF.

The V gene is TRBV7-9, the J gene TRBJ2-1; the match to TRBD2 covers 15 bases. Unmatched junction bases numbered 5, after V lost 6 bases and J lost 5 bases. This CDR3 contains 16 residues. The germline CDR1 and CDR2 sequences are SEHNR and FQNEAQ (reference sequence). The CDR3 reads CASSKGTSGGNNEQFF. The DNA of the CDR3 is TGTGCCAGCAGTAAAGGGACTAGCGGGGGGAACAATGAGCAGTTCTTC.

This clonotype has a handful of counts. The rearrangement uses TRBV23-1 and TRBJ2-7; D assignment may be TRBD1 or TRBD2 (5 bases each). TRBV23-1 is labeled an ORF, and its function is uncertain. V gave up 1 base and J gave up 3 bases, with 16 bases separating them. The CDR3 covers 16 residues. CDR3 DNA sequence: TGCGCCAGCAGTCAATTCGAAAAGGGACCCGTCTACGAGCAGTACGTC. Protein product: CASSQFEKGPVYEQYV.

This clonotype has a handful of counts. The chain couples TRBV6-2 or TRBV6-3 to TRBJ1-1; the D is unclear. CDR3 length equals 11 residues. Germline values: CDR1 MNHEY, CDR2 SVGEGT. Deletions cut 10 bases from V and 1 base from J, with 7 bases between. The CDR3 DNA follows: TGTGCCACCGAGCAGAACACTGAAGCTTTCTTT. This translates into CATEQNTEAFF.

This chain links TRBV19 with TRBJ2-3, with D uncertain. The CDR3 runs 13 residues. With 7 bases removed from V and 2 bases from J, the gap between germline ends came to 10 bases. Germline V gene lookup returns CDR1 LNHDA and CDR2 SQIVND (reference sequence). The CDR3 DNA reads TGTGCCAGTAACGAACTCGACACAGATACGCAGTATTTT. Its translation: CASNELDTDTQYF.

The V and J genes are TRBV7-9 and TRBJ2-1; D gene ambiguous. The germline V and J ends were trimmed by 5 bases and 9 bases, with 11 bases remaining between them. Looked up from germline, CDR1 is SEHNR and CDR2 is FQNEAQ (reference sequence). This CDR3 spans 12 amino acids. The CDR3 protein is CASSLMRSEQFF. The CDR3, as DNA: TGTGCCAGCAGCCTCATGAGGTCTGAGCAGTTCTTC.

This chain joins TRBV6-2 or TRBV6-3 and TRBJ1-5; D uncertain. Germline V gene sequence: CDR1 MNHEY, CDR2 SVGEGT. This CDR3 region has 13 residues. V was shortened by 0 bases and J by 11 bases, with 11 bases between the two germline ends. For the CDR3, the DNA is TGTGCCAGCAGTTACTCTGAGATCGGTACCCAGCATTTT. This codes for CASSYSEIGTQHF.

The chain links TRBV5-1 to TRBJ2-7, with TRBD1 identical over 10 bases. Germline V CDR1 and CDR2: SGHRS, YFSETQ. This CDR3 contains 15 residues. Losses at the gene ends were 4 bases for V and 2 bases for J; bases not matched to a gene: 6. Written as DNA, the CDR3 is TGCGCCAGCAGCCCCGGGACAGGGGAGCCCTACGAGCAGTACGTC. The encoded protein is CASSPGTGEPYEQYV.

V is TRBV7-9 and J is TRBJ2-1; the match to TRBD2 covers 7 bases. With V trimmed by 5 bases and J by 10 bases, 14 bases remained unmatched. The germline gives CDR1 SEHNR, CDR2 FQNEAQ (reference sequence). The CDR3 runs to 15 residues. The CDR3 nucleotides are TGTGCCAGCAGCACACCAAGGTTAGCGGGCGACGAGCAGTTCTTC. Translating gives CASSTPRLAGDEQFF.

A remark on this clonotype: The junction differs from germline at one of its ends, possibly a read error. V gene TRBV2 combines with J gene TRBJ2-1, with D possibly matching TRBD1 (5 bases). From germline, CDR1 is SNHLY and CDR2 FYNNEI. This CDR3 comprises 13 residues. CDR3 coding DNA: TGTACCAGCAGTGATCCCAGGGACAATGAGCAGTTCTTC. Protein: CTSSDPRDNEQFF.

To note about this clonotype: This sequence may be a read error, since a much larger clone differs from it by one base. V gene TRBV27 combines with J gene TRBJ2-7; perhaps TRBD1 as D (5 bases). CDR1 and CDR2 (germline): MNHEY, SMNVEV (reference sequence). The CDR3 spans 13 residues. CDR3 amino acids: CANSLRGGYEQYF. The CDR3 DNA reads as TGTGCCAACAGTTTAAGGGGCGGCTACGAGCAGTACTTC.

This clonotype was seen a few times. The chain uses TRBV19 and TRBJ2-1; 9 nucleotides line up with TRBD2. CDR3 size: 16 residues. Losses at the gene ends were 4 bases for V and 0 bases for J; bases not matched to a gene: 4. Germline CDR1 reads LNHDA; CDR2 reads SQIVND (reference sequence). CDR3 bases: TGTGCCAGTAGTAAAACAGCGGGGGGCTCCTACAATGAGCAGTTCTTC. Residues: CASSKTAGGSYNEQFF.

This clonotype was seen more than once but under ten times. The V and J genes are TRBV6-1 and TRBJ2-1, with 12 bases matching TRBD2. Germline assignment: CDR1 MNHNS and CDR2 SASEGT. The CDR3 has 15 amino acids. V dropped 6 bases and J dropped 10; count of bases not matched to a gene: 10. CDR3 in amino acids: CASSPQGLAGNEQFF. The CDR3 DNA follows: TGTGCCAGCAGCCCCCAAGGACTAGCGGGGAACGAGCAGTTCTTC.

This clonotype was seen once. The genes are TRBV14 and TRBJ2-7; D is undetermined. This CDR3 is 13 amino acids long. Germline lookup yields CDR1 SGHDN and CDR2 FVKESK. This CDR3 is CVSSQGYGSEQYV. In nucleotides, the CDR3 is TGTGTCAGCAGCCAAGGCTATGGGTCCGAGCAGTACGTC.

This clonotype was recorded many times. The chain carries TRBV7-6 and TRBJ2-5; TRBD1 aligns across 11 bases. CDR3 length equals 14 residues. J was trimmed by 3 bases and V by 4 bases; bases with no gene match: 1. CDR1 and CDR2 from the germline V gene are SGHVS and FNYEAQ. CDR3 nucleotides: TGTGCCAGCAGCTGGACAGGGGGCGAAGAGACCCAGTACTTC. It yields the protein CASSWTGGEETQYF.

J is TRBJ2-2 and V is TRBV20-1; 7 nucleotides line up with TRBD2. With V trimmed by 3 bases and J by 4 bases, 5 bases remained unmatched. The CDR3 has 14 residues. From germline, CDR1 is DFQATT and CDR2 SNEGSKA (reference sequence). CDR3 in amino acids: CSASGGLPTGELFF. The DNA for the CDR3 is TGCAGTGCTAGCGGGGGACTACCCACCGGGGAGCTGTTTTTT.

This clonotype was seen repeatedly, ten times or more. V and J are TRBV7-2 and TRBJ1-1; D is ambiguous. The CDR3 contains 14 residues. Germline V gene lookup returns CDR1 SGHTA and CDR2 FQGNSA. V lost 1 base, J lost 5 bases, and 11 bases lay in between. CDR3 coding DNA: TGTGCCAGCAGCTTAGTGGTGCAAGGGACTGAAGCTTTCTTT. Residues: CASSLVVQGTEAFF. Together with reference TRBV7-2 and TRBJ1-1, the CDR3 gives the full variable domain: GAGVSQSPSNKVTEKGKDVELRCDPISGHTALYWYRQSLGQGLEFLIYFQGNSAPDKSGLPSDRFSAERTGGSVSTLTIQRTQQEDSAVYLCASSLVVQGTEAFFGQGTRLTVV.

This clonotype was recorded at least ten times. V usage is TRBV12-3 or TRBV12-4 and J usage is TRBJ2-5; TRBD2 is a possible D gene (6 bases). The CDR3 runs 14 residues. Trimming pared 5 bases from V and 1 base from J, leaving 11 bases between. The CDR3 loop is CASSGDLLQETQYF. As DNA, the CDR3 is TGTGCCAGCAGTGGGGACTTACTCCAAGAGACCCAGTACTTC.

This clonotype came up many times. The chain uses TRBV7-8 and TRBJ1-2; D gene uncertain. Trimming shortened V by 4 bases and J by 7 bases, and 16 bases separated the two germline ends. CDR3 length equals 14 residues. From germline, CDR1 is SGHVS and CDR2 FQNEAQ. The CDR3 protein is CASSSHIPDAGYTF. DNA for the CDR3: TGTGCCAGCAGCTCTCATATTCCGGACGCTGGCTACACCTTC.

The chain links TRBV6-1 to TRBJ2-2; possible D gene TRBD2, 5 bases. The germline CDR1 and CDR2 sequences are MNHNS and SASEGT. Trimming stripped 5 bases from V and 6 bases from J, with 13 bases between. The CDR3 length is 14 residues. CDR3 amino acids: CASSPPGFPGELFF. CDR3 DNA: TGTGCCAGCAGTCCTCCGGGGTTCCCCGGGGAGCTGTTTTTT.

Comments on this clonotype: Possible read error: a much larger clone is one base away. The V call is TRBV7-6, the J call TRBJ2-3, with 9 bases that match TRBD1. Germline CDR1 SGHVS, CDR2 FNYEAQ. This CDR3 region has 16 residues. CDR3 amino acids: CASNLLGTGSADTQYF. The CDR3 DNA is TGTGCCAGCAACTTACTTGGGACAGGGAGCGCAGATACGCAGTATTTT.

This chain joins TRBV4-2 and TRBJ2-5; no firm D call. V was clipped by 2 bases and J by 2 bases, with 12 bases between them. This CDR3 contains 15 residues. Germline CDR1 is LGHNA and CDR2 is YNFKEQ. The CDR3, as DNA: TGTGCCAGCAGCCAATATAGAAGCGTTCAAGAGACCCAGTACTTC. Protein product: CASSQYRSVQETQYF.

This clonotype was found a few times. The chain recombines TRBV5-3 with TRBJ2-7; D may be TRBD1 (7 bases). TRBV5-3 is reported as an ORF; its role is uncertain. The V and J ends lost 8 bases and 3 bases respectively, with 18 bases between them. This CDR3 comprises 14 residues. The CDR3 DNA follows: TGTGCCAGCAGCCCCAGGCAGGGGGGCTACGAGCAGTACGTC. Amino acids: CASSPRQGGYEQYV.

This clonotype was seen only a few times. The chain carries TRBV7-9 and TRBJ2-7; the match to TRBD1 covers 10 bases. The CDR3 contains 15 residues. V lost 5 bases, J lost 4 bases, and 8 bases stayed unmatched. CDR1 and CDR2 (germline): SEHNR, FQNEAQ (reference sequence). The CDR3 is CASSPFGQGVYEQYF. The CDR3 nucleotides read TGTGCCAGCAGCCCCTTCGGACAGGGGGTGTACGAGCAGTACTTC.